This is a list of T cell receptor beta chains from one sample in a study of CD8 T cells in ankylosing spondylitis. TCRdb called the 5' RACE reads again in MiXCR, with one record for every CDR3 protein. The table lists 300,000 to 350,000 distinct CDR3 sequences, less than 25% of them singletons. The specimen was blood, either unsorted or a sorted T cell fraction (not recorded which). The receptor set was obtained from a female donor with ankylosing spondylitis or in good health (not recorded which). CDR3s include the opening cysteine and the closing phenylalanine or tryptophan.

TRBV6-9	TRBJ2-3	CASSYSDARLTDTQYF
TRBV7-2	TRBJ2-1	CASSLASSGRYNEQFF
TRBV20-1	TRBJ2-5	CSTTPGSHETQYF
TRBV5-1	TRBJ2-7	CASSLGPVAYEQYF
TRBV24-1	TRBJ2-5	CATSDPPQETQYF
TRBV7-8	TRBJ2-7	CASSPLGLAGMDYEQYF
TRBV10-3	TRBJ2-3	CAITSSTEDTQYF
TRBV5-1	TRBJ2-1	CASSLGFTEQFF
TRBV5-5	TRBJ2-1	CASSLLAGGDNEQFF
TRBV3-1	TRBJ2-1	CASSPMGRGRDEQFF
TRBV7-2	TRBJ2-1	CASSRGPGGEFF
TRBV24-1	TRBJ2-1	CATSDLGVSYNEQFF
TRBV7-2	TRBJ2-1	CASSLSSGSMNEQFF
TRBV13	TRBJ2-1	CASRRVRDYNNEQFF
TRBV7-7	TRBJ2-3	CASSLGHRAGDTQYF
TRBV10-1	TRBJ1-3	CASSGSGNTIYF
TRBV20-1	TRBJ2-1	CSASLLAPSDEQFF
TRBV24-1	TRBJ2-7	CATSDSTDEQYF
TRBV28	TRBJ2-1	CASSSPDPPYEQFF
TRBV7-2	TRBJ2-5	CASTWGLAEETQYF
TRBV11-2	TRBJ2-7	CASSSLWGGSGQPYEQYF
TRBV20-1	TRBJ2-7	CSATRGLAGDEQYF
TRBV4-2	TRBJ1-5	CASSQGDSNQPQHF
TRBV12-3/TRBV12-4	TRBJ2-2	CASSLGQSTGELFF